Listed below are T cell receptor beta chains from one sample, sequenced in a study of identical twins. TCRdb processed the 5' RACE reads anew with MiXCR; each CDR3 protein has one entry. The sample lists about 200,000 distinct CDR3 sequences, 6% to 9% occurring once. These data were likewise used in another study, on yellow fever vaccine responses in identical twins.

The sequencing sample was made of memory (CD45RO+) T cells sorted from blood. The receptors were sampled from a woman under 30 in good health. CDR3s include the opening cysteine and the closing phenylalanine or tryptophan. The order of the fields is CDR3 protein, CDR3 DNA, D gene, J gene, clone size, V gene, CDR3 length. The D gene is left open where the match is weak. A clone size is listed for some rows: how often the clone was seen (once, few, many), or a class if it is expanded.

CASSFVATRDTQYF | TGTGCCAGCAGCTTTGTGGCCACACGGGATACGCAGTATTTT | . | TRBJ2-3 | . | TRBV7-2 | 14
CASSFWAQGANTQYF | TGTGCCAGCAGTTTTTGGGCTCAGGGGGCGAATACGCAGTATTTT | TRBD1 | TRBJ2-3 | few | TRBV27 | 15
CASSYGRGTEAFF | TGTGCCAGCAGTTACGGCAGGGGGACTGAAGCTTTCTTT | TRBD1 | TRBJ1-1 | many | TRBV6-2/TRBV6-3 | 13
CASSSGPAGTSEQYF | TGCGCCAGCAGCTCGGGGCCCGCCGGGACTAGCGAGCAGTACTTC | TRBD2 | TRBJ2-7 | . | TRBV5-1 | 15
CASSLDRAVLTF | TGTGCCAGCAGTTTGGACAGGGCCGTCCTGACTTTC | TRBD1 | TRBJ2-6 | few | TRBV12-3/TRBV12-4 | 12
CASSYSTGQGADTQYF | TGTGCCAGCAGTTACTCGACTGGACAGGGTGCAGATACGCAGTATTTT | TRBD1 | TRBJ2-3 | few | TRBV6-2/TRBV6-3 | 16
CSAEGRGQETQYF | TGCAGTGCGGAAGGGAGAGGGCAAGAGACCCAGTACTTC | . | TRBJ2-5 | few | TRBV20-1 | 13
CASSLSRSSGELFF | TGTGCTAGCAGCTTATCCCGATCTAGCGGGGAGCTGTTTTTT | . | TRBJ2-2 | few | TRBV7-7 | 14
CASSLRQYEQYF | TGTGCCAGCAGCCTGAGGCAATACGAGCAGTACTTC | . | TRBJ2-7 | few | TRBV11-2 | 12
CSARGPNQETQYF | TGCAGTGCTAGAGGCCCGAACCAAGAGACCCAGTACTTC | . | TRBJ2-5 | many | TRBV20-1 | 13
CATSDLTGVGTDTQYF | TGTGCCACCAGTGACCTAACAGGGGTTGGTACAGATACGCAGTATTTT | TRBD1 | TRBJ2-3 | few | TRBV24-1 | 16
CAISQKGTGGTSRSEQYF | TGTGCCATCAGTCAAAAAGGGACAGGAGGGACTTCCCGCAGCGAGCAGTACTTC | TRBD1 | TRBJ2-7 | . | TRBV2 | 18
CASSLEFGRVESGANVLTF | TGTGCCAGCAGCTTAGAATTCGGGCGGGTGGAGTCCGGGGCCAACGTCCTGACTTTC | . | TRBJ2-6 | . | TRBV7-8 | 19
CSGFAGTGAAEAFF | TGCAGCGGTTTCGCCGGGACAGGGGCCGCTGAAGCTTTCTTT | TRBD1 | TRBJ1-1 | many | TRBV29-1 | 14
CSAKDRLAGDADTQYF | TGCAGTGCTAAGGACAGACTAGCGGGGGACGCAGATACGCAGTATTTT | TRBD2 | TRBJ2-3 | many | TRBV20-1 | 16
CASSQELEETQYF | TGTGCCAGCAGCCAGGAGCTAGAGGAGACCCAGTACTTC | . | TRBJ2-5 | many | TRBV5-4 | 13
CASSPTGASAVETQYF | TGTGCCAGCAGCCCCACTGGGGCTAGCGCGGTTGAGACCCAGTACTTC | . | TRBJ2-5 | . | TRBV11-2 | 16
CASARTGEDIQYF | TGTGCCAGCGCGCGTACAGGGGAGGACATTCAGTACTTC | . | TRBJ2-4 | . | TRBV5-6 | 13
CSAGGQVSYEQYF | TGCAGTGCTGGAGGGCAGGTCTCCTACGAGCAGTACTTC | . | TRBJ2-7 | few | TRBV20-1 | 13
CASGLVRGPANTGELFF | TGTGCTAGTGGTTTGGTACGGGGACCCGCGAACACCGGGGAGCTGTTTTTT | . | TRBJ2-2 | . | TRBV12-5 | 17
CASRSLTSGKYNEQFF | TGTGCCAGCAGGTCCCTGACTAGCGGGAAGTACAATGAGCAGTTCTTC | TRBD2 | TRBJ2-1 | . | TRBV6-1 | 16
CASSPGIDTQYF | TGTGCCAGCAGTCCGGGTATTGATACGCAGTATTTT | . | TRBJ2-3 | . | TRBV5-6 | 12
CASSPQGPGTAETQYF | TGTGCCAGCAGTCCCCAGGGACCCGGGACCGCAGAGACCCAGTACTTC | . | TRBJ2-5 | . | TRBV12-3/TRBV12-4 | 16
CASSQGGTPYEQYF | TGTGCCAGCAGCCAAGGGGGGACCCCCTACGAGCAGTACTTC | . | TRBJ2-7 | many | TRBV4-2 | 14
CASRGGLETQYF | TGTGCCAGCAGAGGGGGCCTGGAGACCCAGTACTTC | TRBD1 | TRBJ2-5 | many | TRBV6-2/TRBV6-3 | 12
CASSLSHPGELFF | TGTGCCAGCAGTTTATCCCACCCCGGGGAGCTGTTTTTT | . | TRBJ2-2 | . | TRBV28 | 13
CASSLMRMETQYF | TGTGCCAGCAGTTTAATGCGGATGGAGACCCAGTACTTC | . | TRBJ2-5 | few | TRBV12-3/TRBV12-4 | 13
CASSEALGQGAYEQYF | TGTGCCAGCAGTGAAGCTCTTGGACAGGGGGCCTACGAGCAGTACTTC | TRBD1 | TRBJ2-7 | . | TRBV2 | 16
CASSSRHEGTDTQYF | TGTGCCAGCAGTTCACGACACGAAGGGACAGATACGCAGTATTTT | . | TRBJ2-3 | many | TRBV6-2/TRBV6-3 | 15
CSTRGLDYGYTF | TGCAGCACAAGGGGGCTGGACTATGGCTACACCTTC | TRBD1 | TRBJ1-2 | . | TRBV20-1 | 12
CASSRATRTDTQYF | TGTGCCAGTAGTAGGGCTACCCGCACAGATACGCAGTATTTT | . | TRBJ2-3 | few | TRBV27 | 14
CATSVRDGPGIEQFF | TGTGCCACCAGTGTCCGGGACGGACCGGGGATCGAGCAGTTCTTC | . | TRBJ2-1 | few | TRBV24-1 | 15
CASRLTDTQYF | TGTGCCAGCAGACTCACAGATACGCAGTATTTT | . | TRBJ2-3 | many | TRBV6-2/TRBV6-3 | 11
CASSSATPTQPRELFF | TGTGCCAGCAGTTCTGCGACTCCTACCCAACCCCGGGAGCTGTTTTTT | . | TRBJ2-2 | many | TRBV6-5 | 16
CAIGSGALNEKLFF | TGTGCTATCGGTTCGGGGGCTCTCAATGAAAAACTGTTTTTT | . | TRBJ1-4 | . | TRBV7-7 | 14
CAWSVPGTGRRELFF | TGTGCCTGGAGTGTACCCGGGACAGGGAGGCGGGAGCTGTTTTTT | TRBD1 | TRBJ2-2 | once | TRBV30 | 15